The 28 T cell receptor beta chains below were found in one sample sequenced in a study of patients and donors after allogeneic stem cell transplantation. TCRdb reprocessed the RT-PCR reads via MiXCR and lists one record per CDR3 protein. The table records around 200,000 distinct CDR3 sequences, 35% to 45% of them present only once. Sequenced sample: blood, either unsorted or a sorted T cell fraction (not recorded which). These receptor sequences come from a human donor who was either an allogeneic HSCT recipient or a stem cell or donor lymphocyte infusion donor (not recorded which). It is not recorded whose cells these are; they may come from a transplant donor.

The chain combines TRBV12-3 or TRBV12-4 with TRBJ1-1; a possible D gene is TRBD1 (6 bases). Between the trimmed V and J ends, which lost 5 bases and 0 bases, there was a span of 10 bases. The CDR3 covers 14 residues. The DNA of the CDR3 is TGTGCCAGCAGTAGGGGGGAAATGAACACTGAAGCTTTCTTT. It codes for CASSRGEMNTEAFF.

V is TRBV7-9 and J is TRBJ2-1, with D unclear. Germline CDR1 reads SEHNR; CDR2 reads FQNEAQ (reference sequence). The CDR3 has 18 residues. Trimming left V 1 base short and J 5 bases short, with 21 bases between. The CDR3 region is CASSLGISGLGTHNEQFF. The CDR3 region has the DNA TGTGCCAGCAGCTTAGGGATTTCCGGGCTAGGAACCCACAATGAGCAGTTCTTC.

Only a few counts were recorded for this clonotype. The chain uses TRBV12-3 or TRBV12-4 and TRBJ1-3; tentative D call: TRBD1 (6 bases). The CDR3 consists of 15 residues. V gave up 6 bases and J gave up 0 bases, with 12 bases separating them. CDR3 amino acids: CASRSGVSSGNTIYF. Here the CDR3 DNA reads TGTGCCAGCAGATCAGGGGTTAGCTCTGGAAACACCATATATTTT.

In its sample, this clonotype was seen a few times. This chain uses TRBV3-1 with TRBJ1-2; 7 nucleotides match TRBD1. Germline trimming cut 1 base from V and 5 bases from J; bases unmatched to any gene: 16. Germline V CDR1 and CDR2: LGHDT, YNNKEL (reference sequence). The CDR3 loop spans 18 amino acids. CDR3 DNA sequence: TGTGCCAGCAGCCAAGGACTTTCAGGACCCGGGACAGTATATGGCTACACCTTC. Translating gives CASSQGLSGPGTVYGYTF.

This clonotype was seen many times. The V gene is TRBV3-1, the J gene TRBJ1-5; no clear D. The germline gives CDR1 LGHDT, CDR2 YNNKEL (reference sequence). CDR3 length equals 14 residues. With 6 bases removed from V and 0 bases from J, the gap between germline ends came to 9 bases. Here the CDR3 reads CASSPRGSNQPQHF. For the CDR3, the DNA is TGTGCCAGCAGTCCTAGAGGTAGCAATCAGCCCCAGCATTTT.

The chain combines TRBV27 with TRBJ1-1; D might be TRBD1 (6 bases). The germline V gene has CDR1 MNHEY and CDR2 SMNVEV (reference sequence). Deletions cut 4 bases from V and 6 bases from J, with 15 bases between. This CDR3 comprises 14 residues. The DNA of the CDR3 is TGTGCCAGCAGTTACCTACAGGGTGTCGCTGAAGCTTTCTTT. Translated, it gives CASSYLQGVAEAFF.

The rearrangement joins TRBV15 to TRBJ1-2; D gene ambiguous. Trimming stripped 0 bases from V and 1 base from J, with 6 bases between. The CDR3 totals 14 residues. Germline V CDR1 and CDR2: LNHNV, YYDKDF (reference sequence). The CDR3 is CATSREESNYGYTF. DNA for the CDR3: TGTGCCACCAGCAGAGAGGAGAGTAACTATGGCTACACCTTC.

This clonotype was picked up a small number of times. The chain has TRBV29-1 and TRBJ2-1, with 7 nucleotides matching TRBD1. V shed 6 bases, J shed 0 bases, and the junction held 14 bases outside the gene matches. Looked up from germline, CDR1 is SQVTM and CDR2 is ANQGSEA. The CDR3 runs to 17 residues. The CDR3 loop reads CSVGAGGGRSSYNEQFF. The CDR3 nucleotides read TGCAGCGTCGGGGCAGGGGGTGGAAGGAGCTCCTACAATGAGCAGTTCTTC.

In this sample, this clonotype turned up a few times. The CDR3 reads CAISESRTGSISGANVLTF. Here the CDR3 DNA reads TGTGCCATCAGTGAGTCAAGGACAGGGTCAATCTCTGGGGCCAACGTCCTGACTTTC. The chain links TRBV10-3 to TRBJ2-6, with 8 positions matching TRBD1. Trimming cost V 0 bases and J 0 bases; bases outside gene matches: 7. The CDR3 is 19 residues long. Germline V gene data show CDR1 as ENHRY and CDR2 as SYGVKD.

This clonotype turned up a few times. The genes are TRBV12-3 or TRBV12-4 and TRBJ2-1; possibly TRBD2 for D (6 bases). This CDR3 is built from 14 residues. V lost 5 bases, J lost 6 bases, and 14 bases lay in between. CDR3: CASSLSVGGNEQFF. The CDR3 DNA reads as TGTGCCAGCAGTCTGAGTGTGGGGGGCAATGAGCAGTTCTTC.

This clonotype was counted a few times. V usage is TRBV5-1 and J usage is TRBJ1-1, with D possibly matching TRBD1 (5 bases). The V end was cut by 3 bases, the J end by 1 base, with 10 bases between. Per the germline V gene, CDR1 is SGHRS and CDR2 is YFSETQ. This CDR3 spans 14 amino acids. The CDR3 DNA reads TGCGCCAGCAGCTGGGGCGGTAAGAACACTGAAGCTTTCTTT. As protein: CASSWGGKNTEAFF.

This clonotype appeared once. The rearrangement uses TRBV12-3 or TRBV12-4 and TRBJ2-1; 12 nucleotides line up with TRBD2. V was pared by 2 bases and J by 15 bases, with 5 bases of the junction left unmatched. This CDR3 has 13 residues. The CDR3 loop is CASSLLAGGPGFF. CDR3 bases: TGTGCCAGCAGTTTACTAGCGGGGGGGCCCGGGTTCTTC.

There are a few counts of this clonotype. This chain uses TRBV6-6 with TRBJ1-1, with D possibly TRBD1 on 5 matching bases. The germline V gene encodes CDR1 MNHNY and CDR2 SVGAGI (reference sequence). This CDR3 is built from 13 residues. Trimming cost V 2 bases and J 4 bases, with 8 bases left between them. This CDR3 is CASSYGGGTEAFF. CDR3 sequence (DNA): TGTGCCAGCAGTTACGGTGGGGGCACTGAAGCTTTCTTT.

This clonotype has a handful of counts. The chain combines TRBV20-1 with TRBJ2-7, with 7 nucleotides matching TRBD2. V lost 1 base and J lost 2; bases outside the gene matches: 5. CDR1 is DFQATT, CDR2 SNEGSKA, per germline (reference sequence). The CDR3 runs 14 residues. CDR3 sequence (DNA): TGCAGTGCTAGAGGGGAGACTAGCACCTACGAGCAGTACTTC. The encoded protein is CSARGETSTYEQYF.

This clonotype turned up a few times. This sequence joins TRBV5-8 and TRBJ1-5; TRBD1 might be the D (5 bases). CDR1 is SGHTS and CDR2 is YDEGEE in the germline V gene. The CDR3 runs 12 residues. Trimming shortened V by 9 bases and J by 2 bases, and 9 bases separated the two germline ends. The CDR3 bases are TGTGCCACGGGGGGAGGCAATCAGCCCCAGCATTTT. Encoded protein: CATGGGNQPQHF.

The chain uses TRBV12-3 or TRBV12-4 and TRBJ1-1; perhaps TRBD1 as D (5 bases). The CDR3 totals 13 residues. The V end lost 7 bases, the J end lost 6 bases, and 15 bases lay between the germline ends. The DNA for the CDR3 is TGTGCCAGCACCTATAGTCGGGGCGCTGAAGCTTTCTTT. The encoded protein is CASTYSRGAEAFF.

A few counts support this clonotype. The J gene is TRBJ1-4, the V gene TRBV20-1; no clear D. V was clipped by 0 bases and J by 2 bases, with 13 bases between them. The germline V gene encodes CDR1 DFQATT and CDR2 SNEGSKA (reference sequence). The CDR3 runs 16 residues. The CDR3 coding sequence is TGCAGTGCTAGAGATCCGGCTAGGGCGACTAATGAAAAACTGTTTTTT. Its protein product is CSARDPARATNEKLFF.

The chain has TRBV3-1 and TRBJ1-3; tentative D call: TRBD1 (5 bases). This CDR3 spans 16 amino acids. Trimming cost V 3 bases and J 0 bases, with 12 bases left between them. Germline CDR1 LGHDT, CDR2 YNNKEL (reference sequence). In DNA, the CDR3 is TGTGCCAGCAGCCAGATATGGACAACCTCTGGAAACACCATATATTTT. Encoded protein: CASSQIWTTSGNTIYF.

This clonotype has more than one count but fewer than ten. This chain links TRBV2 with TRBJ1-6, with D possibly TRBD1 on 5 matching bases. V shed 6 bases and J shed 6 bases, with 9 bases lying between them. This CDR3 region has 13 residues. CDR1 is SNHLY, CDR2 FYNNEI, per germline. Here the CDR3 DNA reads TGTGCCAGCAGCCCCAGGGCTAATTCACCCCTCCACTTT. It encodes CASSPRANSPLHF.

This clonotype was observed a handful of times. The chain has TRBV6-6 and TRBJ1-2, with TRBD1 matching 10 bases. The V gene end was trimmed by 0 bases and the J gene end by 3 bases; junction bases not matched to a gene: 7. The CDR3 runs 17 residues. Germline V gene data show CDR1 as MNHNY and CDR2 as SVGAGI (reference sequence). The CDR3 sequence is CASSYSIEDRGDYGYTF. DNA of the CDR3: TGTGCCAGCAGTTACTCGATTGAGGACAGGGGGGACTATGGCTACACCTTC.

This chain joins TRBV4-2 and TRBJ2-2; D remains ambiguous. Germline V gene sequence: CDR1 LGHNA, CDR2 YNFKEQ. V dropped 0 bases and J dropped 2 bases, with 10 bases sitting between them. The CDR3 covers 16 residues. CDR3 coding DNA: TGTGCCAGCAGCCAAGATCAGGCCAAAAACACCGGGGAGCTGTTTTTT. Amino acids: CASSQDQAKNTGELFF.

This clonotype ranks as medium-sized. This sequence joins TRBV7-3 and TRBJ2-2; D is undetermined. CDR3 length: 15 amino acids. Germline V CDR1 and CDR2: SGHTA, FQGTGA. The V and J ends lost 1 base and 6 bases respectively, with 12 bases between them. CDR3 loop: CASSLIDGSAGELFF. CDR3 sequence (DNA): TGTGCCAGCAGCTTAATTGACGGTTCGGCCGGGGAGCTGTTTTTT.

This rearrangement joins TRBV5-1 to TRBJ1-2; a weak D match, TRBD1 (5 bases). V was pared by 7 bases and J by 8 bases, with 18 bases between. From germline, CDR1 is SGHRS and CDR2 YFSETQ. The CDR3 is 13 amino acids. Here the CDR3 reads CASGKQGGGGYTF. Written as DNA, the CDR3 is TGCGCCAGCGGAAAGCAGGGAGGTGGCGGCTACACCTTC.

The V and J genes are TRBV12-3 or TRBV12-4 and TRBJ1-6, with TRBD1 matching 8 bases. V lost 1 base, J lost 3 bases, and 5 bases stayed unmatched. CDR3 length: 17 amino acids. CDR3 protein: CASSLVRGQGYNSPLHF. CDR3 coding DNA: TGTGCCAGCAGTTTAGTCAGGGGGCAAGGCTATAATTCACCCCTCCACTTT.

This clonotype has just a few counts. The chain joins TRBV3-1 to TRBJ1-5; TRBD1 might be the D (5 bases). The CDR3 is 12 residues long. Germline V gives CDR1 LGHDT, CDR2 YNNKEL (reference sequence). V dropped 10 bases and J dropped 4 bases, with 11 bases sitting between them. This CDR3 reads CATSQGNQPQHF. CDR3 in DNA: TGTGCCACCTCTCAGGGTAATCAGCCCCAGCATTTT.

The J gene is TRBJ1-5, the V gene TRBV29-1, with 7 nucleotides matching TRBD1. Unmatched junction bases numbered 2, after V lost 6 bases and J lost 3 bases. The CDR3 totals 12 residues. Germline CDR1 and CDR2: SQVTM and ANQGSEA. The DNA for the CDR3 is TGCAGCGTGACAGGGCCCAATCAGCCCCAGCATTTT. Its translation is CSVTGPNQPQHF. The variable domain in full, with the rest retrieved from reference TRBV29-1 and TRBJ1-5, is SAVISQKPSRDICQRGTSLTIQCQVDSQVTMMFWYRQQPGQSLTLIATANQGSEATYESGFVIDKFPISRPNLTFSTLTVSNMSPEDSSIYLCSVTGPNQPQHFGDGTRLSIL.

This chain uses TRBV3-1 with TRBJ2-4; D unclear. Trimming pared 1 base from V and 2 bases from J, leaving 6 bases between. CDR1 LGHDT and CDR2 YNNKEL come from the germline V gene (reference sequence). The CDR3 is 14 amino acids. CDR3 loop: CASSQGQTKNIQYF. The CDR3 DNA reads TGTGCCAGCAGCCAAGGGCAGACCAAAAACATTCAGTACTTC.

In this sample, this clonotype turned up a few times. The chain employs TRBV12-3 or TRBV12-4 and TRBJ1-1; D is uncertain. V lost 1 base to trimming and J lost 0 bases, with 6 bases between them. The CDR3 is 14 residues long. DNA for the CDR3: TGTGCCAGCAGTTTAGGACGGCTGAACACTGAAGCTTTCTTT. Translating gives CASSLGRLNTEAFF.